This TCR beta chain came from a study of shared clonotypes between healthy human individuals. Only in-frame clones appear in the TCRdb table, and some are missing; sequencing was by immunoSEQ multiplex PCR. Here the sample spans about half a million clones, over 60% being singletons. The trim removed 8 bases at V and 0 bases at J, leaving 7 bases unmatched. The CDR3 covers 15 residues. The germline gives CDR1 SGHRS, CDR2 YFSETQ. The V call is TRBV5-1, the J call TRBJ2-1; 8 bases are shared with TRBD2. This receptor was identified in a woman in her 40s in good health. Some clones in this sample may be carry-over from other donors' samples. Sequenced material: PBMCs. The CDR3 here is CASALAAVSYNEQFF. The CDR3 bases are TGCGCCAGTGCACTAGCGGCAGTCTCCTACAATGAGCAGTTCTTC.